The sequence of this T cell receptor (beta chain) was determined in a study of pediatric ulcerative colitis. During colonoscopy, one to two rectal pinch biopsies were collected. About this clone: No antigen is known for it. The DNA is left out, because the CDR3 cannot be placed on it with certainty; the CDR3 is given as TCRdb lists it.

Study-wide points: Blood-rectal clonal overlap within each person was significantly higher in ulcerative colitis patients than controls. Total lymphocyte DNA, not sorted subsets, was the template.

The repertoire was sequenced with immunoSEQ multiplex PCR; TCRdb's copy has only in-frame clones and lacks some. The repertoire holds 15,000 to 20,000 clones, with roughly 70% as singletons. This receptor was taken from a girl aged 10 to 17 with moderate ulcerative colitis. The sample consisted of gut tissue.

This CDR3 reads CASILDGNTEAFF. The genes are TRBV6-1 and TRBJ1-1. The CDR3 length is 13 residues, termini included. CDR1 and CDR2 from the germline V gene are MNHNS and SASEGT.